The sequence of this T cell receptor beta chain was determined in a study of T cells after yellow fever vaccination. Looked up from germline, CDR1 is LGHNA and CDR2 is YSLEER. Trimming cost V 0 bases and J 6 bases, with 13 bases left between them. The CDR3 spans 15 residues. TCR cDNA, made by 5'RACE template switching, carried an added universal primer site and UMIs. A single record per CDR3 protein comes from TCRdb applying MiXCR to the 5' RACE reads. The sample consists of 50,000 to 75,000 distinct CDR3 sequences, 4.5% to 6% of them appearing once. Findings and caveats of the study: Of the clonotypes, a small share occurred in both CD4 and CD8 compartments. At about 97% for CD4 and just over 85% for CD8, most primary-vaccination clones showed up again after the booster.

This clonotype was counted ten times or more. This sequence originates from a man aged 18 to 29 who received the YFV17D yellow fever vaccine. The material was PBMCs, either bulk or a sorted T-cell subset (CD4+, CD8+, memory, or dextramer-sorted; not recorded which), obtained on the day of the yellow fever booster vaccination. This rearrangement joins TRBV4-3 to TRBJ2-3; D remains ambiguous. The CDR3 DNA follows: TGCGCCAGCAGCCAAGATCCGGACGGTCCCGATACGCAGTATTTT. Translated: CASSQDPDGPDTQYF.